The next 19 T cell receptor beta chains were all read from a single sample in a study of blood T cell repertoires in acute mononucleosis (TCRdb year 2020). Library generation was performed with the immunoSEQ multiplex PCR assay. TCRdb re-hosts the immuneACCESS table, in-frame sequences only. Its copies lack some clones; in the studies checked, an unresolved V gene accounts for under half of them, and the cause for the rest is not known. Across this sample there are some 1,300 clones, with around 25% seen only once. The ten largest make up 50% to 55% of the sample. Results the study describes overall, beyond this receptor: Both chains appeared to be involved in GLC-BM selection, with public TCRbeta motifs on BV14-BJ2 and BV20-BJ1 together with a TCRalpha motif on AV5-AJ31.

The label giving this sample's time point can be read as: acute infectious mononucleosis, at clinical presentation within 2 weeks of symptom onset (visit 1). This specimen consisted of EBV GLC epitope tetramer+ CD8+ T cells sorted from PBMCs, obtained during acute infectious mononucleosis. The cell subset or site label here, explained by the study, means: CD8 T cells binding tetramer with EBV BMLF1 280-288 peptide (GLC-BM). The source is a woman between 18 and 29 years old with infectious mononucleosis caused by EBV.

As concerns this clone: A far larger clone is off by one base, so a read error is likely. The same CDR3 also results from other DNA sequences found in this sample. The chain employs TRBV5-6 and TRBJ2-1, with 8 bases fitting TRBD2. V was clipped by 4 bases and J by 8 bases; unmatched bases: 5. The CDR3 loop spans 13 amino acids. CDR1 and CDR2 from the germline V gene are SGHDT and YYEEEE. This CDR3 reads CASSVAGGDEQFF. The DNA of the CDR3 is TGTGCCAGCAGCGTAGCCGGGGGGGATGAGCAGTTCTTC.

In its sample, this clone ranks as medium-sized (0.01 to 0.1%). The chain links TRBV29-1 to TRBJ2-7, with D tentatively TRBD2 (5 bases). The V and J ends lost 1 base and 3 bases respectively, with 13 bases between them. Germline CDR1 and CDR2: SQVTM and ANQGSEA. This CDR3 spans 14 amino acids. The CDR3 protein is CSVEALGAHYEQYF. Here the CDR3 DNA reads TGCAGCGTTGAAGCCCTGGGAGCCCACTACGAGCAGTACTTC.

Only a few counts were recorded for this clone. An end of the junction does not agree with germline; a read error may underlie this. The gene calls are TRBV29-1 and TRBJ1-4; TRBD1 agrees at 8 bases. The CDR3 covers 14 residues. Looked up from germline, CDR1 is SQVTM and CDR2 is ANQGSEA. CDR3 sequence (DNA): TGCAGCGTCGGGTCAGGGGGCACTATTGAAAAACTGTTTTTT. Amino acids: CSVGSGGTIEKLFF. Supplemented by reference TRBV29-1 and TRBJ1-4, the full variable domain reads SAVISQKPSRDICQRGTSLTIQCQVDSQVTMMFWYRQQPGQSLTLIATANQGSEATYESGFVIDKFPISRPNLTFSTLTVSNMSPEDSSIYLCSVGSGGTIEKLFFGSGTQLSVL.

On this clone itself: Being one base from a much bigger clone, this may be a read error. V gene TRBV4-2 combines with J gene TRBJ2-5; tentatively, D is TRBD2 (5 bases). V was clipped by 5 bases and J by 8 bases, with 24 bases between them. Per germline, CDR1 LGHNA and CDR2 YNFKEQ. This CDR3 comprises 16 residues. The CDR3 protein is CASSLRSGIAPRTQYF. The CDR3 coding sequence is TGTGCCAGCAGCTTGAGGAGCGGCATTGCCCCCAGAACCCAGTACTTC.

About this clone itself: A single base is all that separates this from a far larger clone, so a read error is likely. The rearrangement uses TRBV14 and TRBJ2-4; tentative D call: TRBD2 (6 bases). The CDR3 is 13 amino acids. V was shortened by 3 bases and J by 9 bases, with 12 bases between the two germline ends. Germline-derived CDR1 and CDR2 are SGHDN and FVKESK. CDR3 sequence (DNA): TGTGCCAGCAGCCAGTGTCCCGGGGGCATTCAGTACTTC. Its protein is CASSQCPGGIQYF.

In regard to this clone: At one end, the junction sequence differs from germline, possibly due to a read error. V gene TRBV20-1 combines with J gene TRBJ1-2; no clear D. CDR1 and CDR2 (germline): DFQATT, SNEGSKA (reference sequence). This CDR3 has 11 amino acids. CDR3 nucleotides: TGCATTGCTAGGGAAATGTATGGCTACACCTTC. As protein: CIAREMYGYTF.

This clone was seen many times. This sequence is one base from a far larger clone and is likely a read error. J is TRBJ2-7 and V is TRBV9, with D tentatively TRBD2 (6 bases). From germline, CDR1 is SGDLS and CDR2 YYNGEE. The CDR3 extends over 13 amino acids. The CDR3 spells CAISVAGGDEQYF. The CDR3 DNA reads as TGTGCCATCAGCGTAGCTGGAGGGGATGAGCAGTACTTC. Filled out from reference TRBV9 and TRBJ2-7, the complete variable domain reads DSGVTQTPKHLITATGQRVTLRCSPRSGDLSVYWYQQSLDQGLQFLIQYYNGEERAKGNILERFSAQQFPDLHSELNLSSLELGDSALYFCAISVAGGDEQYFGPGTRLTVT.

This clone was found a few times. A read error is likely here: a far larger clone is one base away. Other DNA sequences in this specimen translate into the identical CDR3. V gene TRBV9 combines with J gene TRBJ2-4, with TRBD2 matching over 8 bases. The CDR3 loop spans 13 amino acids. The J segment lost 13 bases and the V segment lost 0 bases, leaving 6 bases of the junction unmatched. Germline V gene lookup returns CDR1 SGDLS and CDR2 YYNGEE. The CDR3 region has the DNA TGTGCCAGCAGCGTAGCCGGGGGGGATGAGCAGTACTTC. This gives the protein CASSVAGGDEQYF.

By share, this clone counts as large. The chain links TRBV2 to TRBJ2-3; D is ambiguous. The germline V gene encodes CDR1 SNHLY and CDR2 FYNNEI. The CDR3 loop spans 15 amino acids. V was shortened by 0 bases and J by 2 bases, with 9 bases between the two germline ends. The CDR3 DNA follows: TGTGCCAGCAGTGAAGCCTCAGATATCACAGATACGCAGTATTTT. It is translated as CASSEASDITDTQYF.

This clone turned up a few times. With a much larger clone just one base away, this may be a read error. The V gene is TRBV25-1, the J gene TRBJ2-7; 12 bases match TRBD2. Germline assignment: CDR1 MGHDK and CDR2 SYGVNS. The J segment lost 3 bases and the V segment lost 5 bases, leaving 5 bases of the junction unmatched. The length of the CDR3 is 15 residues. DNA for the CDR3: TGTGCCAGCAGTCCGACTAGCGGGAGTATCTACGAGCAGTACTTC. Translated: CASSPTSGSIYEQYF.

Many counts were recorded for this clone. This CDR3 is also generated by other DNA sequences in the sample. The chain recombines TRBV14 with TRBJ2-1; D gene unclear. Germline V gives CDR1 SGHDN, CDR2 FVKESK. V dropped 5 bases and J dropped 8 bases, with 13 bases sitting between them. The CDR3 totals 13 residues. The CDR3 protein is CASSVAGGDEQFF. CDR3 nucleotide sequence: TGTGCCAGCAGCGTAGCAGGTGGGGATGAGCAGTTCTTC.

This clone was seen many times. It is likely a read error: a sequence one base away is far more abundant. Different DNA sequences within this sample yield the same CDR3. The rearrangement joins TRBV5-5 to TRBJ2-1; a possible D gene is TRBD2 (6 bases). Trimming removed 4 bases at V and 8 bases at J, with 13 bases between. The CDR3 length is 13 residues. In germline, CDR1 is SGHKS, CDR2 YYEKEE (reference sequence). CDR3 in DNA: TGTGCCAGCAGCGTAGCTGGAGGGGATGAGCAGTTCTTC. Translated: CASSVAGGDEQFF.

A remark on this clone: At one end, the junction sequence differs from germline, possibly due to a read error. Distinct nucleotide sequences in the sample also encode this CDR3. The chain is built from TRBV29-1 and TRBJ1-4; the D gene is possibly TRBD1 (6 bases). The CDR3 spans 14 residues. The germline gives CDR1 SQVTM, CDR2 ANQGSEA. DNA for the CDR3: TGCAGCGTCGGGACTGGGGGCACTAATGAAATACTGTTTTTT. It specifies CSVGTGGTNEILFF.

The rearrangement links TRBV5-1 to TRBJ2-7; D is uncertain. The CDR3 totals 14 residues. Germline V CDR1 and CDR2: SGHRS, YFSETQ. V shed 8 bases and J shed 7 bases, with 22 bases lying between them. The CDR3 bases are TGCGCCAGGCTTGGCCAAAAGGGTGCGGAGGAGCAGTACTTC. Its protein is CARLGQKGAEEQYF.

The CDR3 coding sequence is TGTGCCAACCTGGGACAGATCCTGCCGGGCGAGCAGTACTTC. Protein: CANLGQILPGEQYF. This rearrangement joins TRBV7-2 to TRBJ2-7, with 7 bases matching TRBD1. Looked up from germline, CDR1 is SGHTA and CDR2 is FQGNSA. The trim removed 10 bases at V and 6 bases at J, leaving 15 bases unmatched. This CDR3 is 14 amino acids long. The whole variable domain, remainder taken from reference TRBV7-2 and TRBJ2-7, is GAGVSQSPSNKVTEKGKDVELRCDPISGHTALYWYRQSLGQGLEFLIYFQGNSAPDKSGLPSDRFSAERTGGSVSTLTIQRTQQEDSAVYLCANLGQILPGEQYFGPGTRLTVT.

Turning to this clone: A junction end diverges from the germline sequence, so it may reflect a read error. In the same sample, other DNA sequences code for this CDR3. The chain has TRBV14 and TRBJ2-4, with D hard to call. This CDR3 is 13 amino acids long. The germline CDR1 and CDR2 sequences are SGHDN and FVKESK. Here the CDR3 DNA reads TGTGCCAGCAGCCAGTCTCCCGGTGGCATTCTGTACTTC. Its translation is CASSQSPGGILYF.

The sample holds a few counts of this clone. At one end, the junction sequence differs from germline, possibly due to a read error. The chain has TRBV29-1 and TRBJ1-1; 8 nucleotides align to TRBD1. Germline CDR1 reads SQVTM; CDR2 reads ANQGSEA. The CDR3 consists of 13 residues. The chain's CDR3 is CSVGGQAKTDAFF. CDR3 nucleotide sequence: TGCAGCGTGGGGGGACAGGCGAAGACTGATGCTTTCTTT.

In this sample, this clone turned up a few times. A far larger clone differs by one base, so this is likely a read error. V is TRBV5-1 and J is TRBJ2-7; 12 nucleotides agree with TRBD2. The V gene's germline CDR1 is SGHRS and CDR2 YFSETQ. The CDR3 contains 15 residues. V dropped 3 bases and J dropped 4; count of bases not matched to a gene: 5. CDR3 nucleotides: TGCGCCAGCAGCTCGACTAGCGGGAGTATTTACGAGCAGTACTTC. Protein: CASSSTSGSIYEQYF.

Concerning this clone itself: This may be a read error, as it is one base from a much larger clone. The chain carries TRBV19 and TRBJ2-1; 8 nucleotides align to TRBD2. The CDR3 is made up of 15 amino acids. CDR1 is LNHDA and CDR2 is SQIVND in the germline V gene (reference sequence). Trimming removed 9 bases from V and 8 bases from J; junction bases left unmatched: 15. Written as DNA, the CDR3 is TGTGCCAGCAGCCCGACCAGCGGGAGTGTCTATGAGCAGTTCTTC. Translation gives CASSPTSGSVYEQFF.